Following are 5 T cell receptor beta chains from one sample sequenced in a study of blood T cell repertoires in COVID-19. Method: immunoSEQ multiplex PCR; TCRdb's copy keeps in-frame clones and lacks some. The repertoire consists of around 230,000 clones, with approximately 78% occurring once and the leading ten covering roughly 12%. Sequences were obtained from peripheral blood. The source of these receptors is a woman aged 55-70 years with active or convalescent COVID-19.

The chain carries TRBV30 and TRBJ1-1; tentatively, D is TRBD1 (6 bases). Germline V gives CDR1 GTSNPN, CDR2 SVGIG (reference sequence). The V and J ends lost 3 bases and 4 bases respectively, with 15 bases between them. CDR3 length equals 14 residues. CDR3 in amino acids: CAWSAKGVITEAFF. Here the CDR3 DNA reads TGTGCCTGGAGCGCAAAGGGGGTCATCACTGAAGCTTTCTTT.

Here the CDR3 DNA reads TGTGCCAGCAGCTTAGACAGGGGAACTAATGAAAAACTGTTTTTT. Protein product: CASSLDRGTNEKLFF. The chain has TRBV7-2 and TRBJ1-4; 7 bases align to TRBD1. V gave up 1 base and J gave up 1 base; unmatched junction bases: 0. Germline CDR1 reads SGHTA; CDR2 reads FQGNSA. The CDR3 is made up of 15 amino acids. Filled out from reference TRBV7-2 and TRBJ1-4, the complete variable domain reads GAGVSQSPSNKVTEKGKDVELRCDPISGHTALYWYRQSLGQGLEFLIYFQGNSAPDKSGLPSDRFSAERTGGSVSTLTIQRTQQEDSAVYLCASSLDRGTNEKLFFGSGTQLSVL.

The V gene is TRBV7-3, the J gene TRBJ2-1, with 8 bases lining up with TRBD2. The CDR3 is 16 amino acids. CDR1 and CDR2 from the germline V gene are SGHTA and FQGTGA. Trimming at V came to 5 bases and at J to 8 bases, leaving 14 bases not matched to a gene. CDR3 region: CASSPIGGGGMDEQFF. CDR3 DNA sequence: TGTGCCAGCAGCCCCATCGGGGGCGGGGGGATGGATGAGCAGTTCTTC.

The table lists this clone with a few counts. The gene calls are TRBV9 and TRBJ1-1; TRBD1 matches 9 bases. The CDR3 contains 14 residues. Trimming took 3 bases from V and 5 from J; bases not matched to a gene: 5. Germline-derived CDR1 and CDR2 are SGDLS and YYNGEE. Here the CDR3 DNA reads TGTGCCAGCAGCGCCGGACAGGGGTGGACTGAAGCTTTCTTT. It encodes CASSAGQGWTEAFF. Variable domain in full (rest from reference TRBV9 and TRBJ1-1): DSGVTQTPKHLITATGQRVTLRCSPRSGDLSVYWYQQSLDQGLQFLIQYYNGEERAKGNILERFSAQQFPDLHSELNLSSLELGDSALYFCASSAGQGWTEAFFGQGTRLTVV.

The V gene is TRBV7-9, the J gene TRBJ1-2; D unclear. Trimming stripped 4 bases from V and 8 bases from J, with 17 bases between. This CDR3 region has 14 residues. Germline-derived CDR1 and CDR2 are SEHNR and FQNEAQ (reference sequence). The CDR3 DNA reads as TGTGCCAGCAGCTCCTTGGAGGGCCCGGGGGGCTACACCTTC. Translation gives CASSSLEGPGGYTF.